This passage covers 2 T cell receptor beta chains from one sample sequenced in a study of cytomegalovirus exposure and HLA in healthy donors. The protocol was immunoSEQ multiplex PCR, while the TCRdb copy is restricted to in-frame clones and leaves out a portion. The top ten hold 1.5% to 2% of the sample, which has over 120,000 clones, approximately 94% seen once. What was sequenced was PBMCs. These receptors came from a man between 18 and 35 years old in good health and CMV-seropositive.

This chain links TRBV10-1 with TRBJ2-1; 11 bases match TRBD2. The CDR3 totals 15 residues. Germline CDR1 is WNHNN and CDR2 is SYGVQD (reference sequence). V lost 7 bases to trimming and J lost 5 bases; unmatched junction nucleotides: 7. Here the CDR3 DNA reads TGCGCCAGCATGGTAGCGGGAGGGCGGAACAATGAGCAGTTCTTC. Protein product: CASMVAGGRNNEQFF.

The genes are TRBV28 and TRBJ1-5; perhaps TRBD1 as D (6 bases). Germline V CDR1 and CDR2: MDHEN, SYDVKM. The ends were cut back, 9 bases at V and 2 bases at J, with 14 bases in the middle. The CDR3 runs 14 residues. In nucleotides, the CDR3 is TGTGCCAGTCGGGGGGCTACTCGCAATCAGCCCCAGCATTTT. It encodes CASRGATRNQPQHF.